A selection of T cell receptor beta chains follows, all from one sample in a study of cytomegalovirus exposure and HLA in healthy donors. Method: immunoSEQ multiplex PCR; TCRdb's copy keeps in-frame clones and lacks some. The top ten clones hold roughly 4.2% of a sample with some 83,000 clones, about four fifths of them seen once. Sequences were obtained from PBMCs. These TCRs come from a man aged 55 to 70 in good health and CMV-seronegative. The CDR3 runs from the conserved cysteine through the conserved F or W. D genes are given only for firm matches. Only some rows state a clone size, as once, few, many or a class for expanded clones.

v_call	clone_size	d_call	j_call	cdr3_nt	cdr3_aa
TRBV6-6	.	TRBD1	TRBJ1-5	TGTGCCAGCAGTTACGGGACAGGGGCCCTCAATCAGCCCCAGCATTTT	CASSYGTGALNQPQHF
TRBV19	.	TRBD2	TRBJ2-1	TGTGCCAGTAGTCTCGGGGGGGCTTTCAATGAGCAGTTCTTC	CASSLGGAFNEQFF
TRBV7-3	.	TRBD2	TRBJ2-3	TGTGCCAGCAGCTTAACGGGGGTAGCGGGGGTGGATACGCAGTATTTT	CASSLTGVAGVDTQYF
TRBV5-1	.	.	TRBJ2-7	TGCGCCAGCAGCCCAGGGGACGTCTACGAGCAGTACTTC	CASSPGDVYEQYF
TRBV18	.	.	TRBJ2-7	TGTGCCAGCTCACCAGACAGGACCTCCTACGAGCAGTACTTC	CASSPDRTSYEQYF
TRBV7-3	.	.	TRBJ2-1	TGTGCCAGCAGCTTAGTGCCTACGAGCTCCTACAATGAGCAGTTCTTC	CASSLVPTSSYNEQFF
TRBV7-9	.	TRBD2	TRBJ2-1	TGTGCCAGCAGCTTTCCTAGCGGGGGGCTTAGCTCCTACAATGAGCAGTTCTTC	CASSFPSGGLSSYNEQFF
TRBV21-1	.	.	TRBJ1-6	TGTGCCAGCAGCAAAGGGGAAGACAGCCCTAATTCACCCCTCCACTTT	CASSKGEDSPNSPLHF
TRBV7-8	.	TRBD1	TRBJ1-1	TGTGCCAGCAGCTTAGCTCCGGACAGGGGGCGTGCAACTGAAGCTTTCTTT	CASSLAPDRGRATEAFF
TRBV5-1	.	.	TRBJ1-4	TGCGCCAGCAGCCCCGACAGCGACGGAAAACTGTTTTTT	CASSPDSDGKLFF
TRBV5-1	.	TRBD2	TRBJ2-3	TGCGCCAGCAGCATGCGGGAGACTGAGACAGATACGCAGTATTTT	CASSMRETETDTQYF
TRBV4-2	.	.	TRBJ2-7	TGTGCCAGCAGCCAAGTCCTAGGACAAACTATCGAGCAGTACTTC	CASSQVLGQTIEQYF
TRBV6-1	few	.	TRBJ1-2	TGTGCCAGCTGGACATCGTTGTTGAATGGCTACACCTTC	CASWTSLLNGYTF
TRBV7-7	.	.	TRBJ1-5	TGTGCTAGCAGCCCGCGACGTATGTCCAGCGGTGGCCGGCAGCCCCAGCATTTT	CASSPRRMSSGGRQPQHF
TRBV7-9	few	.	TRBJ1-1	TGTGCCAGCAGTTCGTACACTGAAGCTTTCTTT	CASSSYTEAFF
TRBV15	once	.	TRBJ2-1	TGTGCCACCAGCAGAGGACCGGGACTCACAGACCGATACAATGAGCAGTTCTTC	CATSRGPGLTDRYNEQFF
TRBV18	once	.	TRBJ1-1	TGTGCCAGCTCGTCGTTACAGACAGGCGATGGTGGGGAAGCTTTCTTT	CASSSLQTGDGGEAFF
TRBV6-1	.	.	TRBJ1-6	TGTGCCAGCAGTGAAGGCTCCTATAATTCTCCCCTCCTCTTT	CASSEGSYNSPLLF
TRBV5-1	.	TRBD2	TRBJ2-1	TGCGCCAGCAGCTCCTCCAGCGGGGTTTACAATGAGCAGTTCTTC	CASSSSSGVYNEQFF
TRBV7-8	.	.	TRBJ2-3	TGTGCCAGCAGCTTAGCCCCCGACAGCTTTGGGTCTACAAGGGATACGCAGTATTTT	CASSLAPDSFGSTRDTQYF
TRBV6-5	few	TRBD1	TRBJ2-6	TGTGCCAGCAGACAGACAGGGGCTGGGGCCAACGTCCTGACTTTC	CASRQTGAGANVLTF
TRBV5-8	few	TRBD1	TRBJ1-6	TGTGCCAGCGGGGACAGATCCAATTCACCCCTCCACTTT	CASGDRSNSPLHF
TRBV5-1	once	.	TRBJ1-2	TGCGCCAGCAGCCTTACCGGGAGACAAGACTATGGCTACACCTTC	CASSLTGRQDYGYTF
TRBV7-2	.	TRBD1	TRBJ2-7	TGTGCCAGCAGCTTAATGGACAGGGCCGCAGGGGGCCAGTACTTC	CASSLMDRAAGGQYF
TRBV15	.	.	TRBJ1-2	TGTGCCACCAGCAGAGATAACAGGGATTCCTATGGCTACACCTTC	CATSRDNRDSYGYTF
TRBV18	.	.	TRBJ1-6	TGTGCCAGCTCACCACGGGGGGAGTCCCATAATTCACCCCTCCACTTT	CASSPRGESHNSPLHF
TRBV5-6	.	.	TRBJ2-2	TGTGCCAGCAGCTTGGGGCCGAACACCGGGGAGCTGTTTTTT	CASSLGPNTGELFF
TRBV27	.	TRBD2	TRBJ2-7	TGTGCCAGCAGTCCCCGGGAGGCCTACGAGCAGTACTTC	CASSPREAYEQYF
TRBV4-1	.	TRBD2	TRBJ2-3	TGCGCCAGCAGCCTGGTCCTCAGCGGCGCGGGGGTCACAGATACGCAGTATTTT	CASSLVLSGAGVTDTQYF
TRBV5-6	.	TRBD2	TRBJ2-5	TGTGCCAGCAGCTTGGAAGGCAGCGCGGGGGGGCGGGAGACCCAGTACTTC	CASSLEGSAGGRETQYF
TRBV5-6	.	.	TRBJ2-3	TGTGCCAGCAGCATCGCCAGGGGGGTTTCAGATACGCAGTATTTT	CASSIARGVSDTQYF
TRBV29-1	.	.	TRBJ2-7	TGCAGCGTTGGCAGGGCCTACGAGCAGTACTTC	CSVGRAYEQYF
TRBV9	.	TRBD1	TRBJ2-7	TGTGCCAGCAGCCCAAGGGCACAGGGGGTGGGGGAGCAGTACTTC	CASSPRAQGVGEQYF
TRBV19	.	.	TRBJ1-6	TGTGCCAGTAGTATCTCCCCCGATTCACCCCTCCACTTT	CASSISPDSPLHF
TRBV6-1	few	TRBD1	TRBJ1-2	TGTGCCAGCAGTGGAACAGGGGGCTTTAACTATGGCTACACCTTC	CASSGTGGFNYGYTF
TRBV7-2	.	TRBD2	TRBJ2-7	TGTGCCAGCAGCACGGGACTAGCGGGAGGCTACGAGCAGTACTTC	CASSTGLAGGYEQYF
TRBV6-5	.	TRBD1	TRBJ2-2	TGTGCCAGCAGTTCCGGACAGGGAGCAGTCGGGGAGCTGTTTTTT	CASSSGQGAVGELFF
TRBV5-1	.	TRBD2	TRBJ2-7	TGCGCCAGCAGCCTCGGGACTAGCGGAGCTTACGAGCAGTACTTC	CASSLGTSGAYEQYF
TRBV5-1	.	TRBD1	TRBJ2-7	TGCGCCAGCAGCCTACCGGGACAGGGAGGTCACGAGCAGTACTTC	CASSLPGQGGHEQYF
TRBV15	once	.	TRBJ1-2	TGTGCCACCAGCAGAGAACGGGGAAACTATGGCTACACCTTC	CATSRERGNYGYTF
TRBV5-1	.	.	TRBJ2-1	TGCGCCAGCAGCTTGGGAGGGAGCTCCTACAATGAGCAGTTCTTC	CASSLGGSSYNEQFF
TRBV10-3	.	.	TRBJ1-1	TGTGCCACCTTAAACACTGAAGCTTTCTTT	CATLNTEAFF
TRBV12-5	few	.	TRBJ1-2	TGTGCTAGTGGTTCTCCTCGGGGTACCTCCTATGGCGGCTACACCTTC	CASGSPRGTSYGGYTF
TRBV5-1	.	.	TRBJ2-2	TGCGCCAGCAGCTTGGTAGCATCGAACACCGGGGAGCTGTTTTTT	CASSLVASNTGELFF
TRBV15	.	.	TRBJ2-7	TGTGCCACCAGCACACAGCAATTCTACGAGCAGTACTTC	CATSTQQFYEQYF
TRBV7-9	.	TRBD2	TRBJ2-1	TGTTCCAGCAGCTACCTAGCGGTGGGTGCTGATGAGCAGTTCTTC	CSSSYLAVGADEQFF
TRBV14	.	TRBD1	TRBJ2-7	TGTGCCAGCAGCCAAGATCCCAGGGGGCGACGCTCCTACGAGCAGTACTTC	CASSQDPRGRRSYEQYF
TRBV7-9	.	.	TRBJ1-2	TGTTCCAGCAGCTTTATGGTAGAGGGATCTGGCTACACCTTC	CSSSFMVEGSGYTF
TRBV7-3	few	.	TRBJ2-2	TGTGCCAGCAGCCTAAACGGGGGGCTCACCGGGGAGCTGTTTTTT	CASSLNGGLTGELFF
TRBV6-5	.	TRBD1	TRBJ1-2	TGTGCCAGCAGACCCGGGACAGACGTTTATGGCTACACCTTC	CASRPGTDVYGYTF
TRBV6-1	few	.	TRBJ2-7	TGTGCCAGCAGTGAAGAAGCGGGCAACCCCTACGAGCAGTACTTC	CASSEEAGNPYEQYF
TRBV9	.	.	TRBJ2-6	TGTGCCAGCAGCGTCAACTCTGGGGCCAACGTCCTGACTTTC	CASSVNSGANVLTF
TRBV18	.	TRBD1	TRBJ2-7	TGTGCCAGCTCACCCGCCGGGACAGGGGAGGTCGAGCAGTACTTC	CASSPAGTGEVEQYF
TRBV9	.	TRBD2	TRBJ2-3	TGTGCCAGCAGCGACCCCTTAGCGGGGGGGCCACGGGATACGCAGTATTTT	CASSDPLAGGPRDTQYF